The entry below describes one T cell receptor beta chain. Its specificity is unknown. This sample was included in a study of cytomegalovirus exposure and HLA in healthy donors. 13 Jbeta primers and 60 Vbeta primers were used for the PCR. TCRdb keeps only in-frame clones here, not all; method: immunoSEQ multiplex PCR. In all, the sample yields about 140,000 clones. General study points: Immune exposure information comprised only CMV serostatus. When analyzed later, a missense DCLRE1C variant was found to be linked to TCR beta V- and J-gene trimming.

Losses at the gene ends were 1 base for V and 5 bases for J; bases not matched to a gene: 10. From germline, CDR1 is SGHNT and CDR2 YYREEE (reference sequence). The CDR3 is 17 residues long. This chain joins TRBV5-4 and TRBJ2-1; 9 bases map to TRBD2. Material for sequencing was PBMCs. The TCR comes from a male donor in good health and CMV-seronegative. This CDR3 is CASSLPTAGGPHNEQFF. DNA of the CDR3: TGTGCCAGCAGCTTGCCGACAGCGGGGGGTCCCCACAATGAGCAGTTCTTC.